This paragraph reports one T cell receptor beta chain. The antigen is undetermined. Generated by immunoSEQ multiplex PCR, the TCRdb table keeps only in-frame clones and is missing some. The sample includes over 110,000 clones, 92% seen only once; the top ten take 3.1%. CDR3 length: 15 amino acids. Per the germline V gene, CDR1 is SGHKS and CDR2 is YYEKEE (reference sequence). Trimming removed 2 bases from V and 10 bases from J; junction bases left unmatched: 12. This entry belongs to a study of T cell responses to AZD1222 COVID-19 vaccine. Study-level points and caveats: Most donors were white British, females outnumbered males, and clonal diversity was possibly underestimated. Recipients of AZD1222 seropositive at baseline numbered only 5 to 7. The study reported that nearly half of spike-specific TCRs target unmutated variant regions.

The rearrangement uses TRBV5-5 and TRBJ2-1; 7 bases are shared with TRBD1. This sample comprised peripheral blood, obtained on day 0 of AZD1222 vaccination. This TCR derives from an adult in good health. CDR3 loop: CASSLGSGQVGEQFF. CDR3 DNA: TGTGCCAGCAGCTTAGGTTCCGGACAGGTGGGGGAGCAGTTCTTC.